These T cell receptor beta chains were read from a single sample in a study of PD-L1 blockade in urothelial cancer. Only in-frame clones appear in the TCRdb table, and some are missing; sequencing was by immunoSEQ multiplex PCR. The sample contains 40,000 or so clones, 70% to 85% of which appear only once. This specimen consisted of PBMCs, obtained around atezolizumab (anti-PD-L1) treatment. These receptors came from a man aged 65 to 85 with urothelial cancer. Each CDR3 is given with its conserved first and last residue. Fields, in order: D gene, J gene, clone size, V gene, CDR3 protein, CDR3 DNA. The D gene is left open where the match is weak. A clone size is listed for some rows: how often the clone was seen (once, few, many), or a class if it is expanded.

>.|TRBJ2-1|.|TRBV4-1
CASSQDRVGDEQFF
TGCGCCAGCAGCCAAGATAGGGTCGGGGATGAGCAGTTCTTC
>.|TRBJ2-5|.|TRBV2
CASSVSQETQYF
TGTGCCAGCAGTGTCAGTCAAGAGACCCAGTACTTC
>.|TRBJ2-2|few|TRBV28
CASSREGFNTGELFF
TGTGCCAGCAGTCGTGAGGGATTCAACACCGGGGAGCTGTTTTTT
>.|TRBJ2-5|.|TRBV5-4
CASSLAGGAETQYF
TGTGCCAGCAGCTTGGCCGGAGGTGCTGAGACCCAGTACTTC
>.|TRBJ2-3|.|TRBV6-1
CASSELVYVQVLDPTDTQYF
TGTGCCAGCAGTGAACTCGTCTACGTGCAGGTTCTCGACCCCACAGATACGCAGTATTTT
>TRBD2|TRBJ2-1|.|TRBV5-8
CASSPPMVLAGGRDEQFF
TGTGCCAGCAGCCCACCCATGGTCCTAGCGGGAGGGCGGGATGAGCAGTTCTTC
>TRBD1|TRBJ2-1|.|TRBV19
CASVRDRWMFF
TGTGCCAGTGTCCGGGACAGATGGATGTTCTTC
>TRBD2|TRBJ2-7|once|TRBV5-1
CASSLGASGDGSYEQYF
TGCGCCAGCAGCTTAGGGGCTAGCGGAGACGGGTCCTACGAGCAGTACTTC
>.|TRBJ1-5|.|TRBV27
CASSPWGTSNQPQHF
TGTGCCAGCAGCCCATGGGGCACTAGCAATCAGCCCCAGCATTTT
>TRBD1|TRBJ2-2|.|TRBV7-2
CASGPRTGLTGELFF
TGTGCCAGCGGACCCAGGACAGGGCTCACCGGGGAGCTGTTTTTT
>TRBD1|TRBJ2-1|once|TRBV5-4
CAIHRDSMNEQFF
TGTGCCATCCACCGGGACAGTATGAATGAGCAGTTCTTC
>.|TRBJ1-1|once|TRBV5-6
CASSFRYEAFF
TGTGCCAGCAGCTTCCGGTATGAAGCTTTCTTT
>.|TRBJ1-3|.|TRBV18
CASSPTGSSWGNTIYF
TGTGCCAGCTCACCAACGGGGTCCTCTTGGGGAAACACCATATATTTT
>.|TRBJ2-1|.|TRBV19
CASSRLGPHNEQFF
TGTGCCAGCAGTCGACTAGGTCCCCACAATGAGCAGTTCTTC
>.|TRBJ2-7|.|TRBV28
CASSSGQLSYEQYF
TGTGCCAGCAGTTCCGGACAGCTTTCCTACGAGCAGTACTTC
>.|TRBJ2-1|.|TRBV5-1
CACRPPESSYNEQFF
TGCGCCTGCCGCCCACCGGAGAGCTCCTACAATGAGCAGTTCTTC
>TRBD2|TRBJ2-1|.|TRBV9
CASSPVAGGRGHEQFF
TGTGCCAGCAGCCCCGTAGCGGGAGGGAGAGGACATGAGCAGTTCTTC
>TRBD1|TRBJ1-4|once|TRBV5-1
CASSLGQGWVEKLFF
TGCGCCAGCAGCTTGGGACAGGGGTGGGTTGAAAAACTGTTTTTT
>.|TRBJ2-5|.|TRBV11-2
CASRRYEETQYF
TGTGCCAGCAGACGGTACGAAGAGACCCAGTACTTC
>.|TRBJ1-5|few|TRBV15
CATSRDAGTNQPQHF
TGTGCCACCAGCAGAGATGCTGGTACTAATCAGCCCCAGCATTTT
>TRBD2|TRBJ2-7|.|TRBV4-1
CASSQVTAGSSYEQYF
TGCGCCAGCAGCCAAGTCACAGCGGGGAGCTCCTACGAGCAGTACTTC
>TRBD1|TRBJ1-1|.|TRBV28
CASRPTGGTEAFF
TGTGCCAGCAGGCCGACAGGGGGCACTGAAGCTTTCTTT
>.|TRBJ2-5|.|TRBV28
CASRKGQISRETQYF
TGTGCCAGCAGGAAAGGACAGATCTCTCGAGAGACCCAGTACTTC
>TRBD2|TRBJ2-7|.|TRBV5-1
CASSLEIAGVNEQYF
TGCGCCAGCAGCTTGGAAATAGCGGGAGTCAACGAGCAGTACTTC
>.|TRBJ1-5|.|TRBV18
CASSPRGQDNQPQHF
TGTGCCAGCTCACCAAGGGGTCAGGACAATCAGCCCCAGCATTTT
>TRBD1|TRBJ2-5|.|TRBV19
CASSIVGTEETQYF
TGTGCCAGTAGTATTGTTGGGACAGAAGAGACCCAGTACTTC
>.|TRBJ2-5|.|TRBV19
CASTTQGQETQYF
TGTGCCAGTACCACGCAGGGTCAAGAGACCCAGTACTTC
>TRBD1|TRBJ1-4|.|TRBV28
CAHEQGRGEKLFF
TGTGCCCACGAACAGGGGAGAGGTGAAAAACTGTTTTTT
>.|TRBJ1-2|.|TRBV2
CATETGLDYGYTF
TGTGCCACTGAGACGGGACTGGACTATGGCTACACCTTC
>TRBD1|TRBJ1-5|few|TRBV5-5
CASSLGQGHNQPQHF
TGTGCCAGCAGCTTGGGACAGGGACACAATCAGCCCCAGCATTTT
>TRBD2|TRBJ2-7|.|TRBV2
CASIPGRLSSYEQYF
TGTGCCAGCATTCCCGGGAGGCTTAGCTCCTACGAGCAGTACTTC
>.|TRBJ2-1|.|TRBV28
CASSFTSSSSYNEQFF
TGTGCCAGCAGTTTCACCTCATCGAGCTCCTACAATGAGCAGTTCTTC
>TRBD1|TRBJ1-3|.|TRBV4-2
CASSQGGQGYSGNTIYF
TGTGCCAGCAGCCAAGGGGGACAGGGTTACTCTGGAAACACCATATATTTT
>TRBD2|TRBJ2-3|.|TRBV13
CASSSSFDGRAQSTDTQYF
TGTGCCAGCAGCTCGTCCTTTGACGGGAGGGCCCAAAGCACAGATACGCAGTATTTT
>TRBD1|TRBJ1-2|.|TRBV2
CASSEEGQGTNYGYTF
TGTGCCAGCAGTGAAGAGGGACAGGGGACTAACTATGGCTACACCTTC
>TRBD1|TRBJ2-3|few|TRBV7-2
CASSLVGGGTDTQYF
TGTGCCAGCAGCTTAGTAGGGGGCGGCACAGATACGCAGTATTTT
>.|TRBJ2-7|once|TRBV6-6
CASSSGLNEQYF
TGTGCCAGCAGTTCAGGGCTTAACGAGCAGTACTTC
>.|TRBJ2-2|.|TRBV19
CASSIKFPGELFF
TGTGCCAGTAGTATTAAATTTCCCGGGGAGCTGTTTTTT
>TRBD2|TRBJ2-1|.|TRBV7-8
CASSLAIRGGRALLFF
TGTGCCAGCAGCTTAGCGATTCGCGGCGGGAGGGCCCTTCTGTTCTTC
>.|TRBJ2-7|.|TRBV2
CASRRSRQAPYEQYF
TGTGCCAGCAGGAGGAGTAGGCAAGCCCCCTACGAGCAGTACTTC
>.|TRBJ2-1|.|TRBV4-1
CASSQEGPDPYNEQFF
TGCGCCAGCAGCCAAGAGGGCCCCGACCCCTACAATGAGCAGTTCTTC
>TRBD1|TRBJ1-2|.|TRBV25-1
CASSEEDRGSVGYTF
TGTGCCAGCAGCGAGGAGGACAGGGGGTCTGTTGGCTACACCTTC
>.|TRBJ2-1|.|TRBV5-1
CASSLSYRDNEQFF
TGCGCCAGCAGCTTAAGCTACAGGGACAATGAGCAGTTCTTC
>.|TRBJ2-3|.|TRBV19
CASSWARDTDTQYF
TGTGCCAGTAGTTGGGCGAGGGACACAGATACGCAGTATTTT
>.|TRBJ1-2|.|TRBV6-5
CASRLEQGSYGYTF
TGTGCCAGCAGACTAGAACAGGGATCCTATGGCTACACCTTC
>.|TRBJ2-6|few|TRBV19
CASTPAGGANVLTF
TGTGCCAGCACACCCGCCGGGGGGGCCAACGTCCTGACTTTC
>TRBD1|TRBJ1-4|once|TRBV7-8
CASSLPRQGEEKLFF
TGTGCCAGCAGCTTACCGCGGCAGGGGGAGGAAAAACTGTTTTTT
>TRBD2|TRBJ2-2|.|TRBV5-1
CASSLDGRAGTGELFF
TGCGCCAGCAGCTTGGACGGGAGGGCCGGCACCGGGGAGCTGTTTTTT
>.|TRBJ1-5|.|TRBV6-5
CASSTKGGSQPQHF
TGTGCCAGCAGTACCAAGGGAGGGTCTCAGCCCCAGCATTTT
>.|TRBJ2-5|.|TRBV11-3
CASSLTNSQETQYF
TGTGCCAGCAGCTTAACGAACAGCCAAGAGACCCAGTACTTC
>.|TRBJ2-2|medium-sized|TRBV19
CASSTRERDTGELFF
TGTGCCAGTAGTACAAGGGAGAGGGACACCGGGGAGCTGTTTTTT
>.|TRBJ1-1|.|TRBV5-4
CASSSGPKGILNTEAFF
TGTGCCAGCAGCTCAGGGCCAAAGGGTATTCTAAACACTGAAGCTTTCTTT
>.|TRBJ2-2|.|TRBV5-5
CASTPVQTGELFF
TGTGCCAGCACCCCTGTTCAGACCGGGGAGCTGTTTTTT